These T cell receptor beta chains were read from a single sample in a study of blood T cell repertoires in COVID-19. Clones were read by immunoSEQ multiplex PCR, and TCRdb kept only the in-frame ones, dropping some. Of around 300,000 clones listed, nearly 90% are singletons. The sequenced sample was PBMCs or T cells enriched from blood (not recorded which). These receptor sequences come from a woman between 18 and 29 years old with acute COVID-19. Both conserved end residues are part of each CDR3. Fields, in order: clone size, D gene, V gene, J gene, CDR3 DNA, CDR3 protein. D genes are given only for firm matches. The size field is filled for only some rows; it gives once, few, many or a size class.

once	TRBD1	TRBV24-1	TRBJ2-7	TGTGCCACCGAGGGGGCAGGGAGCTACGAGCAGTACTTC	CATEGAGSYEQYF
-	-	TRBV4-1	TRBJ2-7	TGCGCCAGCAGCCAAGGGAGGGACCTAGCGAATTCGGCCGAGCAGTACTTC	CASSQGRDLANSAEQYF
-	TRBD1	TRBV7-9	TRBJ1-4	TGTGCCAGCAGCTTAGGGTGGACAGGGAATGAAAAACTGTTTTTT	CASSLGWTGNEKLFF
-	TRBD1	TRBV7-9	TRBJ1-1	TGTGCCAGCAGCTCTCGACAGGGCTACACTGAAGCTTTCTTT	CASSSRQGYTEAFF
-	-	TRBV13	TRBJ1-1	TGTGCCAGCAGCTTAGGCCTCGGGGGGAACACTGAAGCTTTCTTT	CASSLGLGGNTEAFF
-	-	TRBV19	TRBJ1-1	TGTGCCAGTAGAGACAGAGGTACCCCGAACACTGAAGCTTTCTTT	CASRDRGTPNTEAFF
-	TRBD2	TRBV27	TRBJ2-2	TGTGCCAGCTCTCCGGGACTAGGTACCGGGGAGCTGTTTTTT	CASSPGLGTGELFF
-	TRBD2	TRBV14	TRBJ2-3	TGTGCCAGCAGCCAAGATTTTTGGAAGGGACTAGCTCGCACAGATACGCAGTATTTT	CASSQDFWKGLARTDTQYF
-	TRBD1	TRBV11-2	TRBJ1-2	TGTGCCAGCAGCTTAGAACAGGGGTTTGGCTACACCTTC	CASSLEQGFGYTF
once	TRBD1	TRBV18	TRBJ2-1	TGTGCCAGCTCACCACCCGGGGGACAGGGTGGCCATGAGCAGTTCTTC	CASSPPGGQGGHEQFF
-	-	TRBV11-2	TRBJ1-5	TGTGCCAGCAGCTTAGACCCGACAGAATATAGCAATCAGCCCCAGCATTTT	CASSLDPTEYSNQPQHF
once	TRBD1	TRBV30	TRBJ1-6	TGTGCCTGGAACCGACAGGGGAGCACTTCACCCCTCCACTTT	CAWNRQGSTSPLHF
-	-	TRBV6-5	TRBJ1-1	TGTGCCAGCAGCAGGACAGAGAACACTGAAGCTTTCTTT	CASSRTENTEAFF
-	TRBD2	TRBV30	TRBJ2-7	TGTGCCTGGGGAAGCGGGAGGGCTTGGGACGAGCAGTACTTC	CAWGSGRAWDEQYF
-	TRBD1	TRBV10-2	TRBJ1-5	TGCGCCAGCCAGACAGGGGATCAGCCCCAGCATTTT	CASQTGDQPQHF
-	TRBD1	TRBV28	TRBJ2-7	TGTGCCAGCAGTCTTACGGGACAGGGGATAAACCAGGAGCAGTACTTC	CASSLTGQGINQEQYF
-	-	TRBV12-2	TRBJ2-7	TGTGCAAGTCGCTTTGTGGGCCTCTACGAGCAGTACTTC	CASRFVGLYEQYF
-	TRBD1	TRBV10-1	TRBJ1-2	TGCGCCAGCAGTGTCCTCCAGGGGGAGAACTATGGCTACACCTTC	CASSVLQGENYGYTF
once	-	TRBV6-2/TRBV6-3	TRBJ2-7	TGTGCCAGCAGTTTCGTCGGACAGACCGAGCAGTACTTC	CASSFVGQTEQYF
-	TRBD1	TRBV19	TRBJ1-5	TGTGCCAGTCGGCTGGGACAGACTTATCAGCCCCAGCATTTT	CASRLGQTYQPQHF
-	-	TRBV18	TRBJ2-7	TGTGCCAGCTCTCCCGAATTAACAGGGTTCTACGAGCAGTACTTC	CASSPELTGFYEQYF
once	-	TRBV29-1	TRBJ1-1	TGCAGCGGACAAAGGACAGAGAACACTGAAGCTTTCTTT	CSGQRTENTEAFF
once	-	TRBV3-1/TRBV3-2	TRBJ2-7	TGTGCCAGCAGTACACAGGGTTACGAGCAGTACTTC	CASSTQGYEQYF
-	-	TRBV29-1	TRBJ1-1	TGCAGCGTTGGAGACACTGAAGCTTTCTTT	CSVGDTEAFF
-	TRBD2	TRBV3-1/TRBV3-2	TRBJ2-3	TGTGCCAGCAGCCAAGTCGCTAGCGGGAGCTCTAGCACAGATACGCAGTATTTT	CASSQVASGSSSTDTQYF
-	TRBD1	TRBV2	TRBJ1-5	TGTGCCAGCAGCGCCTGGGGGACAGGAATCAGGTTCTTGAGCAATCAGCCCCAGCATTTT	CASSAWGTGIRFLSNQPQHF
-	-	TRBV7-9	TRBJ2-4	TGTGCCAGCAGCGGGAGAGGCCGCATAAACATTCAGTACTTC	CASSGRGRINIQYF
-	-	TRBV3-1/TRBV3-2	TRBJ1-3	TGTGCCAGCAGCCCGACTGGCTCTGGAAACACCATATATTTT	CASSPTGSGNTIYF
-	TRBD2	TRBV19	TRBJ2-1	TGTGCCAGTAGTATAAGGGCACGGACTAGCGGGAGTACCAGGCCCTACAATGAGCAGTTCTTC	CASSIRARTSGSTRPYNEQFF
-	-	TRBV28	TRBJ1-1	TGTGCCAGCAGTTTTTTAGCAGGGAAGAACACTGAAGCTTTCTTT	CASSFLAGKNTEAFF
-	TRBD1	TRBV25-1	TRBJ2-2	TGTGCCAGCAGTGGGTTACAGGGGTACACCGGGGAGCTGTTTTTT	CASSGLQGYTGELFF
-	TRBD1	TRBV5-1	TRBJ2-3	TGCGCCAGCAGCTTGACGACAGGGCATCCAGATACGCAGTATTTT	CASSLTTGHPDTQYF
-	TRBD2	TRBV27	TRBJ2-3	TGTGCCAGCAGCCTCACTAGCGGAAGAGATACGCAGTATTTT	CASSLTSGRDTQYF
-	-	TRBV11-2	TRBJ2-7	TGTGCCAGCACCCCGAGCTCCTACGAGCAGTACTTC	CASTPSSYEQYF
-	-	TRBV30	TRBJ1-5	TGTGCCTGGAGCCAACAGAGGGTGGGTCCCCAGCATTTT	CAWSQQRVGPQHF
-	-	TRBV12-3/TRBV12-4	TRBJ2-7	TGTGCCAGCAGTTACAGTGCCTACGAGCAGTACTTC	CASSYSAYEQYF
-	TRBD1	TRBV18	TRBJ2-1	TGTGCCAGCTCCCCGGGACAGGGGTTTAATGAGCAGTTCTTC	CASSPGQGFNEQFF
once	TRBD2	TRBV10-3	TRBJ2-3	TGTGCCATCAGTCCAACTAGCGGGAGAGTATATACGCAGTATTTT	CAISPTSGRVYTQYF
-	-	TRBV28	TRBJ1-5	TGTGCCAGCAGAACGGCGGGGAAAAGGTTAAGCAATCAGCCCCAGCATTTT	CASRTAGKRLSNQPQHF
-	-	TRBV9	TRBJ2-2	TGTGCCAGCAGCCCGCCAGGGATTCGACTCGGGGAGCTGTTTTTT	CASSPPGIRLGELFF
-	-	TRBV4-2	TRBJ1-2	TGTGCCAGCAGCCAAGAAGGGAGGGCACCCTTCTATGGCTACACCTTC	CASSQEGRAPFYGYTF
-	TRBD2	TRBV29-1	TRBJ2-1	TGCAGCGTTGACCGGACTAGCGGGTGGAGGGATGAGCAGTTCTTC	CSVDRTSGWRDEQFF
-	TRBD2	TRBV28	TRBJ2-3	TGTGCCAGCAGTCAAAGCGGGAGGGCCCCGGGTACGCAGTATTTT	CASSQSGRAPGTQYF
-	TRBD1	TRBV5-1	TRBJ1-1	TGCGCCAGCAGCTTAGAGCTCCGGGACAGAAACACTGAAGCTTTCTTT	CASSLELRDRNTEAFF
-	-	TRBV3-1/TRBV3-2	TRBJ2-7	TGTGCCAGCAGCCAACATAAAGCGAGGGAGCAGTACTTC	CASSQHKAREQYF
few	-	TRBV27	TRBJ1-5	TGTGCCAGCAGTTTTAGCGGGGCGCGGAATCAGCCCCAGCATTTT	CASSFSGARNQPQHF
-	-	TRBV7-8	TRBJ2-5	TGTGCCAGCAGCTTCAATACAGGCCAAGAGACCCAGTACTTC	CASSFNTGQETQYF
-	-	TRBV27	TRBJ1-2	TGTGCCAGCAGTTCCCACAAAGCTAACTATGGCTACACCTTC	CASSSHKANYGYTF
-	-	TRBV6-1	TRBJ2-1	TGTGCCAGCAGTGAATGGGCAGGGATTAGCTCCTACAATGAGCAGTTCTTC	CASSEWAGISSYNEQFF
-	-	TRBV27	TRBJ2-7	TGTGCCAGCAGTTCCGGGGAGGGGGGGAGCCGAGAGCAGTACTTC	CASSSGEGGSREQYF
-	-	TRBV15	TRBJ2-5	TGTGCCACCAGCAGAGAACGTGCGGGAAAACTACAAGAGACCCAGTACTTC	CATSRERAGKLQETQYF
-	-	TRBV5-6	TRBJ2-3	TGTGCCAGCAGCTTGCTCCCAGCCGGGATAGATACGCAGTATTTT	CASSLLPAGIDTQYF
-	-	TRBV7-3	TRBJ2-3	TGTGCCAGCAGCAGCACTAGCACAGATACGCAGTATTTT	CASSSTSTDTQYF
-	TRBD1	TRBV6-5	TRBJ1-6	TGTGCCAGCAGTCACACTACAGGGGATAATTCACCCCTCCACTTT	CASSHTTGDNSPLHF
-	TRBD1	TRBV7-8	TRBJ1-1	TGTGCCAGCAGCTCCGGCAGGGGGAGAAACACTGAAGCTTTCTTT	CASSSGRGRNTEAFF